The 17 T cell receptor beta chains below were found in one sample sequenced in a study of blood T cell repertoires in COVID-19. The table came from immunoSEQ multiplex PCR; TCRdb's copy has only in-frame clones and leaves some out. The sample contains about 150,000 clones, approximately 80% of which appear only once. The sample comprised peripheral blood. These TCRs come from a woman between 45 and 60 years old with acute or convalescent COVID-19.

This chain links TRBV1 with TRBJ2-1; the table's D call, TRBD2, has no DNA check behind it. TRBV1 is an annotated pseudogene. The CDR3 has 18 amino acids. The CDR3 DNA sequence: TGCACCAGCAGCCAAGGCCACGGTTGGAGCGGGACCTACAATGAGCAGTTCTTC. Amino acids: CTSSQGHGWSGTYNEQFF.

The chain recombines TRBV24-1 with TRBJ2-3, with a weak D call TRBD2 (5 bases). The CDR3 is made up of 14 amino acids. The germline gives CDR1 KGHDR, CDR2 SFDVKD. Trimming took off 5 bases at V and 0 bases at J, with 8 bases between the two ends. DNA of the CDR3: TGTGCCACCAGTGGAGGGCGGAGCACAGATACGCAGTATTTT. Its translation: CATSGGRSTDTQYF.

The chain joins TRBV9 to TRBJ1-2; D gene ambiguous. Germline V gene lookup returns CDR1 SGDLS and CDR2 YYNGEE. Trimming took off 4 bases at V and 4 bases at J, with 14 bases between the two ends. This CDR3 comprises 14 residues. CDR3: CASSPSVASYGYTF. The CDR3 DNA reads as TGTGCCAGCAGCCCCTCCGTTGCGTCCTATGGCTACACCTTC.

The chain carries TRBV7-3 and TRBJ1-1; 7 nucleotides agree with TRBD1. With 5 bases clipped from V and 3 bases from J, the junction kept 6 bases outside the gene matches. Per germline, CDR1 SGHTA and CDR2 FQGTGA. CDR3 size: 14 residues. The CDR3 here is CASSAQGVDTEAFF. CDR3 nucleotide sequence: TGTGCCAGCAGCGCCCAGGGGGTTGACACTGAAGCTTTCTTT.

The chain recombines TRBV5-1 with TRBJ1-4; D is ambiguous. The length of the CDR3 is 13 residues. V gave up 1 base and J gave up 6 bases, with 7 bases separating them. Germline values: CDR1 SGHRS, CDR2 YFSETQ. CDR3 loop: CASSLKADEKLFF. The CDR3 DNA is TGCGCCAGCAGCTTGAAGGCGGATGAAAAACTGTTTTTT.

The V gene is TRBV2, the J gene TRBJ2-2; 7 positions match TRBD1. From germline, CDR1 is SNHLY and CDR2 FYNNEI. With V trimmed by 6 bases and J by 4 bases, 5 bases remained unmatched. The CDR3 extends over 14 amino acids. DNA of the CDR3: TGTGCCAGCAGGGGGGACAGCCCCACCGGGGAGCTGTTTTTT. Translation: CASRGDSPTGELFF.

V is TRBV5-4 and J is TRBJ2-5; 7 bases match TRBD1. This CDR3 is built from 12 residues. The V gene end was trimmed by 4 bases and the J gene end by 4 bases; junction bases not matched to a gene: 1. Germline values: CDR1 SGHNT, CDR2 YYREEE (reference sequence). DNA for the CDR3: TGTGCCAGCAGCAGGGGGCCAGAGACCCAGTACTTC. It codes for CASSRGPETQYF.

The V and J genes are TRBV19 and TRBJ1-1, with 9 bases matching TRBD1. CDR3 length: 14 amino acids. Germline V gene lookup returns CDR1 LNHDA and CDR2 SQIVND (reference sequence). V shed 5 bases and J 5 bases; nucleotides not matched to a gene: 6. Written as DNA, the CDR3 is TGTGCCAGTAGTCACAGGGGGCGAGGGACTGAAGCTTTCTTT. Its translation: CASSHRGRGTEAFF.

With regard to this clone: One end of the junction fails to match germline, which may point to a read error. The rearrangement joins TRBV5-1 to TRBJ2-5; TRBD1 matches 7 bases. In germline, CDR1 is SGHRS, CDR2 YFSETQ. The CDR3 has 11 amino acids. CDR3 in DNA: TGCGCCAGCAGCCCTGACAGGGTAAAACACTTC. Translating gives CASSPDRVKHF.

This chain uses TRBV5-6 with TRBJ1-5; D is unresolved. CDR1 SGHDT and CDR2 YYEEEE come from the germline V gene. CDR3 length: 16 residues. Trimming cost V 3 bases and J 6 bases, with 19 bases left between them. CDR3 DNA sequence: TGTGCCAGCAGCTACCGGGATTCGAAAAGCGGTCAGCCCCAGCATTTT. It is translated as CASSYRDSKSGQPQHF.

The chain couples TRBV20-1 to TRBJ2-7, with 7 bases identical to TRBD1. The germline V gene encodes CDR1 DFQATT and CDR2 SNEGSKA (reference sequence). V trimming: 6 bases; J trimming: 6 bases; junction bases outside the gene matches: 5. The CDR3 runs to 11 residues. In DNA, the CDR3 is TGCAGTGCGACCGGACAGGCCGAGCAGTACTTC. Translated: CSATGQAEQYF.

The table lists this clone with a count of one. The V and J genes are TRBV28 and TRBJ1-2; D may be TRBD1 (6 bases). Germline CDR1 MDHEN, CDR2 SYDVKM. Trimming removed 3 bases from V and 6 bases from J, with 11 bases in between. The CDR3 runs to 13 residues. CDR3 in amino acids: CASSLPGENGYTF. CDR3 nucleotides: TGTGCCAGCAGTTTGCCAGGGGAGAATGGCTACACCTTC.

The chain carries TRBV3-1 (or the pseudogene TRBV3-2) and TRBJ2-5, with D possibly being TRBD2 (5 bases). The CDR3 consists of 11 residues. Germline V gene sequence: CDR1 LGHDT, CDR2 YNNKEL (reference sequence). The V end was cut by 5 bases, the J end by 5 bases, with 6 bases between. CDR3 DNA sequence: TGTGCCAGCAGCGACTACGAGACCCAGTACTTC. Encoded protein: CASSDYETQYF.

V usage is TRBV2 and J usage is TRBJ1-2, with TRBD1 matching over 8 bases. Germline V gene sequence: CDR1 SNHLY, CDR2 FYNNEI. The CDR3 consists of 16 residues. Trimming removed 3 bases from V and 4 bases from J; junction bases left unmatched: 10. The CDR3 protein is CASSDAGTGASYGYTF. The CDR3 DNA reads as TGTGCCAGCAGTGACGCGGGGACAGGAGCCTCCTATGGCTACACCTTC.

This clone was observed a handful of times. The chain carries TRBV6-5 and TRBJ2-7; TRBD1 matches 8 bases. Germline V CDR1 and CDR2: MNHEY, SVGAGI. With V trimmed by 2 bases and J by 7 bases, 7 bases remained unmatched. The CDR3 has 14 amino acids. The CDR3 region is CASSYPDRAGEQYF. In DNA, the CDR3 is TGTGCCAGCAGTTACCCGGACAGGGCCGGGGAGCAGTACTTC.

The V gene is TRBV7-2, the J gene TRBJ2-5; no firm D call. Germline V gene lookup returns CDR1 SGHTA and CDR2 FQGNSA. This CDR3 is 15 amino acids long. The ends were cut back, 1 base at V and 2 bases at J, with 11 bases in the middle. CDR3 sequence (DNA): TGTGCCAGCAGCTTAGGTGGCGGATTACAAGAGACCCAGTACTTC. Amino acids: CASSLGGGLQETQYF.

V usage is TRBV7-6 and J usage is TRBJ2-3; possibly TRBD2 for D (7 bases). The ends were cut back, 4 bases at V and 1 base at J, with 15 bases in the middle. CDR1 and CDR2 from the germline V gene are SGHVS and FNYEAQ. The CDR3 is made up of 16 amino acids. CDR3 bases: TGTGCCAGCAGCTGGGGGGGACATTCGGGCACAGATACGCAGTATTTT. It yields the protein CASSWGGHSGTDTQYF.